The 20 T cell receptor beta chains reported below all come from one sample, sequenced in a study of shared clonotypes between healthy human individuals. Repertoires were generated with immunoSEQ multiplex PCR, while TCRdb's copy carries only in-frame clones and drops some. Among fewer than 800,000 clones, about 92% were seen once, and the ten largest hold approximately 25%. Terminally differentiated effector memory CD45RA+ cells were excluded from the naive CD8 cells, which were CD45RO-negative and positively selected for CCR7. Sequencing was performed on naive CD8+ T cells sorted from blood. These TCRs come from a young man in good health.

The chain has TRBV4-1 and TRBJ2-1; TRBD2 matches 10 bases. This CDR3 comprises 16 residues. Germline assignment: CDR1 MGHRA and CDR2 YSYEKL. The V segment lost 1 base and the J segment 10 bases; nucleotides outside the gene matches: 10. The CDR3 protein is CASSQVWPSGSREQFF. In nucleotides, the CDR3 is TGCGCCAGCAGCCAAGTTTGGCCTAGCGGGAGTCGCGAGCAGTTCTTC.

This clone showed up just once. V gene TRBV28 combines with J gene TRBJ2-7; 8 nucleotides line up with TRBD2. The CDR3 sequence is 15 residues long. Germline V gene sequence: CDR1 MDHEN, CDR2 SYDVKM. The V and J ends lost 2 bases and 5 bases, in that order; junction bases with no gene match: 8. This CDR3 is CASSLAGGQINEQYF. The DNA for the CDR3 is TGTGCCAGCAGTTTAGCGGGAGGACAGATCAACGAGCAGTACTTC.

V gene TRBV7-9 combines with J gene TRBJ2-1; 9 nucleotides line up with TRBD2. Unmatched junction bases numbered 11, after V lost 3 bases and J lost 5 bases. The CDR3 length is 17 residues. From germline, CDR1 is SEHNR and CDR2 FQNEAQ (reference sequence). The CDR3 reads CASSFPSGENGNNEQFF. CDR3 nucleotides: TGTGCCAGCAGCTTCCCTAGCGGGGAAAATGGGAACAATGAGCAGTTCTTC.

Note on this clone: One end of the junction fails to match germline, which may point to a read error. The gene calls are TRBV5-5 and TRBJ2-3; D may be TRBD1 or TRBD2 (5 bases each). From germline, CDR1 is SGHKS and CDR2 YYEKEE (reference sequence). The CDR3 spans 17 residues. The CDR3 loop reads CASRLGEAWKVTDTQYF. The CDR3 coding sequence is TGTGCCAGCAGGTTGGGGGAAGCGTGGAAAGTCACAGATACGCAGTATTTT. Filled out from reference TRBV5-5 and TRBJ2-3, the complete variable domain reads DAGVTQSPTHLIKTRGQQVTLRCSPISGHKSVSWYQQVLGQGPQFIFQYYEKEERGRGNFPDRFSARQFPNYSSELNVNALLLGDSALYLCASRLGEAWKVTDTQYFGPGTRLTVL.

V gene TRBV11-2 combines with J gene TRBJ2-1; 7 bases fit TRBD2. Germline CDR1 is SGHAT and CDR2 is FQNNGV. CDR3 size: 17 residues. V dropped 1 base and J dropped 1; count of bases not matched to a gene: 7. The DNA for the CDR3 is TGTGCCAGCAGCTTAGGAACAGGCGGGAGTTCCTACAATGAGCAGTTCTTC. This encodes CASSLGTGGSSYNEQFF.

The DNA of the CDR3 is TGTGCCAGCAGCCCGGAGTTCGACAGGGTTACTGAAAAACTGTTTTTT. This translates into CASSPEFDRVTEKLFF. This rearrangement joins TRBV7-9 to TRBJ1-4, with 7 bases that match TRBD1. CDR3 length: 16 amino acids. Germline V gene data show CDR1 as SEHNR and CDR2 as FQNEAQ (reference sequence). V dropped 5 bases and J dropped 7; count of bases not matched to a gene: 13. The full variable domain, completed using reference TRBV7-9 and TRBJ1-4, is DTGVSQNPRHKITKRGQNVTFRCDPISEHNRLYWYRQTLGQGPEFLTYFQNEAQLEKSRLLSDRFSAERPKGSFSTLEIQRTEQGDSAMYLCASSPEFDRVTEKLFFGSGTQLSVL.

This clone appeared once. The rearrangement joins TRBV4-2 to TRBJ2-1; 7 bases line up with TRBD2. The CDR3 is made up of 18 amino acids. Looked up from germline, CDR1 is LGHNA and CDR2 is YNFKEQ. The V and J ends lost 4 bases and 5 bases, in that order; junction bases with no gene match: 17. In DNA form, the CDR3 reads TGTGCCAGCAGCCCCGAGCTAGCGGCCACCAGACTGGACAATGAGCAGTTCTTC. The encoded protein is CASSPELAATRLDNEQFF.

This chain joins TRBV7-2 and TRBJ1-1; D not resolved. The CDR3 length is 14 residues. Trimming pared 8 bases from V and 2 bases from J, leaving 15 bases between. Per the germline V gene, CDR1 is SGHTA and CDR2 is FQGNSA. This chain's CDR3 is CASAWRGFNTEAFF. CDR3 nucleotide sequence: TGTGCCAGCGCCTGGAGAGGCTTTAACACTGAAGCTTTCTTT.

This chain joins TRBV10-3 and TRBJ1-2; the D is unclear. The CDR3 has 17 residues. V lost 0 bases and J 4 bases, leaving 18 bases between the germline ends. From germline, CDR1 is ENHRY and CDR2 SYGVKD. CDR3 nucleotide sequence: TGTGCCATCAGTGAGTCTGGACCGGTACAGAATGCCTATGGCTACACCTTC. Amino acid sequence: CAISESGPVQNAYGYTF.

The chain is built from TRBV7-9 and TRBJ1-4; the match to TRBD1 covers 11 bases. The CDR3 extends over 18 amino acids. Germline assignment: CDR1 SEHNR and CDR2 FQNEAQ (reference sequence). Germline trimming cut 5 bases from V and 0 bases from J; bases unmatched to any gene: 8. In DNA form, the CDR3 reads TGTGCCAGCAGCACACCGGGACAGGGGGATGCAACTAATGAAAAACTGTTTTTT. Translation gives CASSTPGQGDATNEKLFF.

The rearrangement joins TRBV2 to TRBJ2-3; TRBD1 matches 7 bases. Germline assignment: CDR1 SNHLY and CDR2 FYNNEI. V gave up 7 bases and J gave up 0 bases; unmatched junction bases: 13. CDR3 size: 17 residues. The CDR3 spells CASTPPGTEHSTDTQYF. The CDR3 DNA sequence: TGTGCCAGCACCCCCCCCGGGACAGAGCATAGCACAGATACGCAGTATTTT.

Concerning this clone: Other DNA sequences in the same sample also yield this CDR3. The chain recombines TRBV27 with TRBJ2-1, with D perhaps given as TRBD1 or TRBD2 (6 bases each). CDR1 is MNHEY, CDR2 SMNVEV, per germline (reference sequence). Trimming took 6 bases from V and 6 from J, leaving 12 bases between them. The CDR3 runs to 13 residues. Here the CDR3 DNA reads TGTGCCAGCAGCTCCGGAGGGGGCAATGAGCAGTTCTTC. Amino acids: CASSSGGGNEQFF.

This sequence joins TRBV5-8 and TRBJ2-7, with 8 bases identical to TRBD1. With V trimmed by 4 bases and J by 0 bases, 9 bases remained unmatched. Per germline, CDR1 SGHTS and CDR2 YDEGEE. This CDR3 spans 16 amino acids. The CDR3 here is CASSTRDRRLSYEQYF. The CDR3 DNA follows: TGTGCCAGCAGCACCCGGGACAGGCGACTCTCCTACGAGCAGTACTTC.

This clone has more than one count but fewer than ten. Its ends do not fully match the called genes, so a read error is possible. The chain couples TRBV13 to TRBJ2-1; tentatively, D is TRBD1 (5 bases). The CDR3 has 11 residues. Germline CDR1 is PRHDT and CDR2 is FYEKMQ (reference sequence). Written as DNA, the CDR3 is TGTGCCAGCAGCGTAGGGGATGAGCAGTTCTTC. It translates to CASSVGDEQFF.

The chain uses TRBV27 and TRBJ1-5, with D unclear. CDR1 is MNHEY, CDR2 SMNVEV, per germline (reference sequence). With 0 bases removed from V and 6 bases from J, the gap between germline ends came to 9 bases. CDR3 length equals 14 residues. The CDR3 is CASSLSLLSQPQHF. The CDR3 DNA reads TGTGCCAGCAGTTTATCCCTCTTAAGTCAGCCCCAGCATTTT.

This chain connects TRBV27 to TRBJ2-2; D is unresolved. Trimming stripped 6 bases from V and 7 bases from J, with 9 bases between. The length of the CDR3 is 12 residues. Per the germline V gene, CDR1 is MNHEY and CDR2 is SMNVEV (reference sequence). The CDR3 protein is CASSRDRGELFF. CDR3 DNA: TGTGCCAGCAGCCGAGACCGCGGGGAGCTGTTTTTT.

This rearrangement joins TRBV6-5 to TRBJ2-7; TRBD1 might be the D (6 bases). Germline CDR1 MNHEY, CDR2 SVGAGI. Trimming pared 6 bases from V and 6 bases from J, leaving 12 bases between. The CDR3 runs 12 residues. CDR3 amino acids: CASRTTGIEQYF. The CDR3 DNA sequence: TGTGCCAGCAGGACCACAGGGATCGAGCAGTACTTC.

The chain employs TRBV6-5 and TRBJ2-7; 9 nucleotides line up with TRBD1. V was clipped by 2 bases and J by 2 bases; unmatched bases: 4. CDR1 is MNHEY and CDR2 is SVGAGI in the germline V gene. The CDR3 sequence is 15 residues long. The CDR3, as DNA: TGTGCCAGCAGTTACGAGGGGACAGGGACCTACGAGCAGTACTTC. This encodes CASSYEGTGTYEQYF.

This clone was seen once. The chain is built from TRBV7-6 and TRBJ2-6, with no clear D. The CDR3 contains 12 residues. Trimming stripped 9 bases from V and 0 bases from J, with 3 bases between. The germline V gene encodes CDR1 SGHVS and CDR2 FNYEAQ. The CDR3 loop is CASRSGANVLTF. As DNA, the CDR3 is TGTGCCAGTCGCTCTGGGGCCAACGTCCTGACTTTC.

The chain couples TRBV2 to TRBJ1-5; D gene unclear. The germline V gene encodes CDR1 SNHLY and CDR2 FYNNEI. The CDR3 is 13 amino acids. V lost 1 base and J lost 6, with 7 bases in between. DNA of the CDR3: TGTGCCAGCAGTGAAGGGGGTGGTCAGCCCCAGCATTTT. Its protein is CASSEGGGQPQHF.